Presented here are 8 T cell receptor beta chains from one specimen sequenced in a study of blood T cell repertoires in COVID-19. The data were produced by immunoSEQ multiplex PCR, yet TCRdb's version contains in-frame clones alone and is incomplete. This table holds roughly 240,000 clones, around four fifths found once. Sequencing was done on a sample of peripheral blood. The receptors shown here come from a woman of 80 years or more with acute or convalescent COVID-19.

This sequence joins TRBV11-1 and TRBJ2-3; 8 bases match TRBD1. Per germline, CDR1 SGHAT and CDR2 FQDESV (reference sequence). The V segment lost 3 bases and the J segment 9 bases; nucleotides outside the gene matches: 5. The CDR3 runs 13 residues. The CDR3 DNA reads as TGTGCCAGCAGCTTCGCCAGGGGGCCGACGCAGTATTTT. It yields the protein CASSFARGPTQYF.

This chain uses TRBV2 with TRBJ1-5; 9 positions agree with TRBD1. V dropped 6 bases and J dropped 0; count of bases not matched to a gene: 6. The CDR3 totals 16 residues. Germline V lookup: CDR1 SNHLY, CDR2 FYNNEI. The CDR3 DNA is TGTGCCAGCAGAGGTCAGGGACAGGGTAGCAATCAGCCCCAGCATTTT. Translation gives CASRGQGQGSNQPQHF.

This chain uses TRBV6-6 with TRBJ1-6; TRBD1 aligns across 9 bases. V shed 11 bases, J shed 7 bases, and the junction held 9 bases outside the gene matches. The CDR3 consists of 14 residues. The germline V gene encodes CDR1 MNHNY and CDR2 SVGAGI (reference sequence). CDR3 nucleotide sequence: TGTGCCGGTTCGACCGGGACAGGGAATTCACCCCTCCACTTT. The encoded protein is CAGSTGTGNSPLHF.

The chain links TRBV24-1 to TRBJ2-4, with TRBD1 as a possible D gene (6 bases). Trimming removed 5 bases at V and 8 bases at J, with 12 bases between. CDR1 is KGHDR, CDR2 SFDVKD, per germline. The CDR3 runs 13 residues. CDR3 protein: CATSASKGDIQYF. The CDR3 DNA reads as TGTGCCACCAGTGCTTCGAAGGGGGACATTCAGTACTTC.

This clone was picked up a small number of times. The CDR3 DNA follows: TGCGCCAGCAGCCAAGGACAGGGGAACTATCAGCCCCAGCATTTT. It codes for CASSQGQGNYQPQHF. This chain connects TRBV4-1 to TRBJ1-5; the match to TRBD1 covers 8 bases. The CDR3 is made up of 15 amino acids. The V segment lost 1 base and the J segment 5 bases; nucleotides outside the gene matches: 4. From germline, CDR1 is MGHRA and CDR2 YSYEKL.

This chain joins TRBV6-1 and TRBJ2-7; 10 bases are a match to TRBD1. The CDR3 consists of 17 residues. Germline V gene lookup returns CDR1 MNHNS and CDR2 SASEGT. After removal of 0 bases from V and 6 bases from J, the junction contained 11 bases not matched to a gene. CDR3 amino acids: CASSEAGRDRGTLEQYF. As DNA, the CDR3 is TGTGCCAGCAGTGAAGCCGGGAGGGACAGGGGCACCCTCGAGCAGTACTTC.

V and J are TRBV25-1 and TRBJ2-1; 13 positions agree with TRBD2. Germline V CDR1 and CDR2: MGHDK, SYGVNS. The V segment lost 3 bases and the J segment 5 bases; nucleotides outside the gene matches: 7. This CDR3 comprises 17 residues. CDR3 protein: CASSDPRTSGRDNEQFF. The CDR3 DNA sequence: TGTGCCAGCAGTGACCCACGGACTAGCGGGAGAGACAATGAGCAGTTCTTC.

The CDR3 here is CASSGAPNTEAFF. The CDR3, as DNA: TGCGCCAGCAGTGGGGCCCCCAACACTGAAGCTTTCTTT. This chain uses TRBV10-2 with TRBJ1-1; D remains ambiguous. The CDR3 covers 13 residues. CDR1 and CDR2 (germline): WSHSY, SAAADI. V was clipped by 4 bases and J by 2 bases, with 8 bases between them.